One T cell receptor beta chain is described in this entry. Antigen specificity is unknown. Sequencing libraries made from TCR beta cDNA carried unique molecular identifiers. Approximately 500,000 cDNA molecules were obtained from roughly 1.1 to 9.2 million T cells. In TCRdb, the PCR reads were re-called with MiXCR into one record per CDR3 protein. The sample includes 750,000 to 950,000 distinct CDR3 sequences, around 53% of them seen just once. The data belong to a study of post-analysis software for immune sequencing data. Study background: Included among the disease courses, which were recorded for the cohort, were relapsing-remitting, secondary progressive and progressive-relapsing multiple sclerosis.

Broader study findings: Diversity measured as normalized Chao1 was significantly lower in multiple sclerosis patients than in controls. Roughly 5 TRBV segments occurring more often in patients than controls included TRBV5-6, TRBV5-1 and TRBV20-1.

With 5 bases removed from V and 5 bases from J, the gap between germline ends came to 12 bases. In germline, CDR1 is SGHTA, CDR2 FQGTGA. The CDR3 is made up of 13 amino acids. The chain recombines TRBV7-3 with TRBJ2-5, with D tentatively TRBD1 (5 bases). The specimen was blood. The sequence was obtained from a girl between 5 and 17 years old with multiple sclerosis. Here the CDR3 reads CASSDQGWETQYF. The CDR3 DNA is TGTGCCAGCAGCGATCAGGGTTGGGAGACCCAGTACTTC.